One and the same sample provided the 31 T cell receptor beta chains below, sequenced in a study of blood T cell repertoires in COVID-19. Libraries were prepared by immunoSEQ multiplex PCR; TCRdb keeps only in-frame clonotypes and omits some of them. Of approximately 120,000 clones in the sample, about 90% are singletons; the top ten hold around 1.1%. Sequenced input: peripheral blood. These receptors all come from a human donor in a cohort sampled during active COVID-19.

The chain couples TRBV28 to TRBJ1-4; D unclear. Trimming took 8 bases from V and 5 from J, leaving 12 bases between them. CDR3 length equals 13 residues. CDR1 MDHEN and CDR2 SYDVKM come from the germline V gene. The CDR3 region has the DNA TGTGCCAGCCTCCGCACACCGAATGAAAAACTGTTTTTT. Translated, it gives CASLRTPNEKLFF.

V usage is TRBV19 and J usage is TRBJ2-4, with 8 bases identical to TRBD1. The CDR3 length is 14 residues. Germline V gives CDR1 LNHDA, CDR2 SQIVND (reference sequence). The junction had 5 bases not matched to a gene; V was cut back by 2 bases and J by 8 bases. As DNA, the CDR3 is TGTGCCAGTAGTATATGGCACAGGGGGGACATTCAGTACTTC. It encodes CASSIWHRGDIQYF.

Written as DNA, the CDR3 is TGTGCCAGCAATCTCCGGGTGAATGAAAAACTGTTTTTT. Translating it yields CASNLRVNEKLFF. This sequence joins TRBV6-6 and TRBJ1-4; unclear D gene. The CDR3 contains 13 residues. From germline, CDR1 is MNHNY and CDR2 SVGAGI (reference sequence). With 7 bases removed from V and 5 bases from J, the gap between germline ends came to 11 bases.

The chain joins TRBV2 to TRBJ2-7; D call uncertain. Germline CDR1 is SNHLY and CDR2 is FYNNEI. The CDR3 totals 13 residues. V was clipped by 6 bases and J by 10 bases, with 19 bases between them. This chain's CDR3 is CASSDRGAPSQYF. The CDR3, as DNA: TGTGCCAGCAGCGACCGTGGAGCCCCGAGTCAGTACTTC.

The chain uses TRBV24-1 and TRBJ2-7; D perhaps matches TRBD2 (6 bases). Germline V CDR1 and CDR2: KGHDR, SFDVKD. V was trimmed by 6 bases and J by 5 bases, leaving 13 bases between them. There are 13 residues in the CDR3. Here the CDR3 DNA reads TGTGCCACCAGTCGGAGGGGCACGGACGAGCAGTACTTC. Amino acids: CATSRRGTDEQYF.

V is TRBV24-1 and J is TRBJ2-1; D may be TRBD2 (7 bases). V dropped 3 bases and J dropped 1 base, with 21 bases sitting between them. The CDR3 totals 19 residues. Germline V gene data show CDR1 as KGHDR and CDR2 as SFDVKD. In nucleotides, the CDR3 is TGTGCCACCAGTGATCCCCAGGGGAAGCGGGACGGGTCCTACAATGAGCAGTTCTTC. This sequence encodes CATSDPQGKRDGSYNEQFF.

This chain uses TRBV9 with TRBJ2-2, with a possible D match to TRBD1 (5 bases). The CDR3 length is 16 residues. Germline V gene sequence: CDR1 SGDLS, CDR2 YYNGEE. V dropped 0 bases and J dropped 2 bases, with 11 bases sitting between them. DNA for the CDR3: TGTGCCAGCAGCGTAGCTACAGGCCGAAACACCGGGGAGCTGTTTTTT. Translated: CASSVATGRNTGELFF.

The chain has TRBV5-4 and TRBJ2-3, with 8 bases identical to TRBD2. The CDR3 has 14 residues. With V trimmed by 5 bases and J by 2 bases, 4 bases remained unmatched. Germline lookup yields CDR1 SGHNT and CDR2 YYREEE (reference sequence). In DNA form, the CDR3 reads TGTGCCAGCAGAATAGCGGGGTTCACAGATACGCAGTATTTT. Protein: CASRIAGFTDTQYF.

The chain couples TRBV6-5 to TRBJ1-1, with D uncertain. Trimming took 6 bases from V and 1 from J, leaving 6 bases between them. Germline V CDR1 and CDR2: MNHEY, SVGAGI. This CDR3 spans 12 amino acids. CDR3 amino acids: CASRSGNTEAFF. In DNA form, the CDR3 reads TGTGCCAGCAGGTCCGGGAACACTGAAGCTTTCTTT.

The table lists this clone with a count of one. The rearrangement links TRBV7-9 to TRBJ2-7, with 9 bases identical to TRBD2. Looked up from germline, CDR1 is SEHNR and CDR2 is FQNEAQ (reference sequence). The CDR3 loop spans 15 amino acids. V gave up 5 bases and J gave up 2 bases; unmatched junction bases: 7. The CDR3 sequence: CASSPRVAGAYEQYF. The CDR3 DNA reads TGTGCCAGCAGCCCCCGGGTAGCGGGAGCCTACGAGCAGTACTTC.

This chain links TRBV6-6 with TRBJ2-1, with D maybe TRBD1 (6 bases). CDR3 length equals 13 residues. Germline-derived CDR1 and CDR2 are MNHNY and SVGAGI (reference sequence). The V and J ends lost 4 bases and 3 bases respectively, with 7 bases between them. The chain's CDR3 is CASSWTDYNEQFF. For the CDR3, the DNA is TGTGCCAGCAGTTGGACAGACTACAATGAGCAGTTCTTC.

V gene TRBV4-1 combines with J gene TRBJ1-2; 7 nucleotides match TRBD1. The V gene's germline CDR1 is MGHRA and CDR2 YSYEKL. The V segment lost 1 base and the J segment 8 bases; nucleotides outside the gene matches: 4. This CDR3 contains 13 residues. The CDR3 nucleotides read TGCGCCAGCAGCCAAGGACAGGGCGTCGGCTACACCTTC. Protein product: CASSQGQGVGYTF.

The rearrangement joins TRBV20-1 to TRBJ2-7; maybe TRBD1 (6 bases). With 3 bases removed from V and 3 bases from J, the gap between germline ends came to 18 bases. Germline V gives CDR1 DFQATT, CDR2 SNEGSKA (reference sequence). This CDR3 has 15 amino acids. The CDR3 loop is CSASSIGGPSYEQYF. In nucleotides, the CDR3 is TGCAGTGCTAGTTCCATTGGGGGCCCGAGCTACGAGCAGTACTTC.

The V call is TRBV21-1, the J call TRBJ1-1. TRBV21-1 is annotated as a pseudogene. This CDR3 contains 15 residues. CDR3 in DNA: TGTGCCAGCAGCAAAAGTAACCGGGGTCGCACTGAAGCTTTCTTT. Its translation is CASSKSNRGRTEAFF.

This chain links TRBV19 with TRBJ1-3; D ambiguous. The CDR3 spans 16 residues. Trimming took off 3 bases at V and 0 bases at J, with 12 bases between the two ends. The germline V gene encodes CDR1 LNHDA and CDR2 SQIVND (reference sequence). CDR3 DNA: TGTGCCAGTAGTATCGTCACGCCACTCTCTGGAAACACCATATATTTT. As protein: CASSIVTPLSGNTIYF.

The J gene is TRBJ2-7, the V gene TRBV27, with D tentatively TRBD1 (5 bases). The CDR3 runs 13 residues. V lost 0 bases, J lost 3 bases, and 6 bases lay in between. The germline V gene encodes CDR1 MNHEY and CDR2 SMNVEV (reference sequence). The CDR3 loop is CASSLSRDYEQYF. CDR3 sequence (DNA): TGTGCCAGCAGTTTATCCAGGGACTACGAGCAGTACTTC.

The chain carries TRBV14 and TRBJ2-1, with 9 bases that match TRBD2. V lost 1 base, J lost 9 bases, and 7 bases stayed unmatched. From germline, CDR1 is SGHDN and CDR2 FVKESK. CDR3 length equals 15 residues. CDR3 bases: TGTGCCAGCAGCCAAGTCGCTAGCGGGATTGGTGAGCAGTTCTTC. Protein sequence: CASSQVASGIGEQFF.

The chain recombines TRBV6-5 with TRBJ2-7; TRBD1 agrees at 8 bases. Germline V gives CDR1 MNHEY, CDR2 SVGAGI. J gave up 3 bases and V 5 bases, and 3 bases lay outside the gene matches. CDR3 length: 13 residues. The CDR3 loop is CASSNDRGYEQYF. The CDR3 DNA follows: TGTGCCAGCAGTAACGACAGGGGCTACGAGCAGTACTTC.

This clone was observed once. The chain uses TRBV27 and TRBJ1-5, with 8 bases matching TRBD1. The ends lost 0 bases at V and 5 bases at J; junction bases unmatched: 18. The CDR3 spans 20 residues. CDR1 is MNHEY, CDR2 SMNVEV, per germline (reference sequence). For the CDR3, the DNA is TGTGCCAGCAGTTTATCCTGGATGCCTGGGGTGGGGACAGGTGATCAGCCCCAGCATTTT. Encoded protein: CASSLSWMPGVGTGDQPQHF.

This chain uses TRBV5-1 with TRBJ2-1; weak D call: TRBD1 (6 bases). Germline V gene data show CDR1 as SGHRS and CDR2 as YFSETQ. V lost 1 base and J lost 5, with 13 bases in between. The CDR3 consists of 15 residues. The CDR3 sequence: CASSLRGHGNNEQFF. Written as DNA, the CDR3 is TGCGCCAGCAGCTTGAGGGGACACGGGAACAATGAGCAGTTCTTC.

The chain recombines TRBV5-4 with TRBJ2-2; D may be TRBD1 (5 bases). This CDR3 is built from 16 residues. V was trimmed by 1 base and J by 0 bases, leaving 10 bases between them. CDR1 and CDR2 from the germline V gene are SGHNT and YYREEE (reference sequence). CDR3 protein: CASSLNPGPNTGELFF. The CDR3 DNA follows: TGTGCCAGCAGCTTGAATCCAGGGCCGAACACCGGGGAGCTGTTTTTT.

The chain joins TRBV7-2 to TRBJ1-2; perhaps TRBD1 as D (5 bases). Looked up from germline, CDR1 is SGHTA and CDR2 is FQGNSA. V was pared by 1 base and J by 6 bases, with 15 bases between. The CDR3 sequence is 15 residues long. The DNA of the CDR3 is TGTGCCAGCAGCTTAGATCGGGGCCGGGGGGATGGCTACACCTTC. It specifies CASSLDRGRGDGYTF.

This chain links TRBV7-9 with TRBJ1-2, with D hard to call. The CDR3 length is 14 residues. The V end was cut by 0 bases, the J end by 8 bases, with 13 bases between. Germline V gene data show CDR1 as SEHNR and CDR2 as FQNEAQ (reference sequence). CDR3 sequence reads: CASSLALRAGGYTF. CDR3 DNA sequence: TGTGCCAGCAGCTTAGCTCTTCGGGCGGGGGGCTACACCTTC. Variable domain in full (rest from reference TRBV7-9 and TRBJ1-2): DTGVSQNPRHKITKRGQNVTFRCDPISEHNRLYWYRQTLGQGPEFLTYFQNEAQLEKSRLLSDRFSAERPKGSFSTLEIQRTEQGDSAMYLCASSLALRAGGYTFGSGTRLTVV.

The genes are TRBV27 and TRBJ1-2, with D tentatively TRBD1 (6 bases). The CDR3 runs 16 residues. CDR1 is MNHEY, CDR2 SMNVEV, per germline (reference sequence). Between the trimmed V and J ends, which lost 5 bases and 2 bases, there was a span of 18 bases. The CDR3: CASSPNGGGANYGYTF. The CDR3 region has the DNA TGTGCCAGCAGTCCCAACGGAGGGGGGGCGAACTATGGCTACACCTTC.

The chain recombines TRBV7-3 with TRBJ2-7; 7 positions match TRBD1. The CDR3 sequence is 19 residues long. J was trimmed by 3 bases and V by 5 bases; bases with no gene match: 22. Germline assignment: CDR1 SGHTA and CDR2 FQGTGA. DNA for the CDR3: TGTGCCAGCAGCCAGACCACCTTTTTTGCCGGGACAGTGAGCTACGAGCAGTACTTC. This sequence encodes CASSQTTFFAGTVSYEQYF. Drawing the rest from reference TRBV7-3 and TRBJ2-7, the complete variable domain is GAGVSQTPSNKVTEKGKYVELRCDPISGHTALYWYRQSLGQGPEFLIYFQGTGAADDSGLPNDRFFAVRPEGSVSTLKIQRTERGDSAVYLCASSQTTFFAGTVSYEQYFGPGTRLTVT.

Regarding this clone: The junction shows a germline mismatch at one end, possibly a read error. CDR3 in amino acids: CASSLFGTGDRGHF. CDR3 coding DNA: TGTGCCAGCAGTTTATTCGGGACCGGGGACAGAGGGCACTTC. This chain joins TRBV28 and TRBJ1-2; TRBD1 matches 7 bases. Germline CDR1 and CDR2: MDHEN and SYDVKM. This CDR3 has 14 residues.

The chain couples TRBV24-1 to TRBJ2-1, with 13 bases identical to TRBD2. V was clipped by 9 bases and J by 3 bases; unmatched bases: 1. The length of the CDR3 is 14 residues. The germline gives CDR1 KGHDR, CDR2 SFDVKD. The CDR3 nucleotides read TGTGCCACCGGGACTAGCGGGGACTACAATGAGCAGTTCTTC. Translation gives CATGTSGDYNEQFF.

The chain carries TRBV5-1 and TRBJ2-1, with TRBD2 as a possible D gene (6 bases). Germline V lookup: CDR1 SGHRS, CDR2 YFSETQ. V was cut by 4 bases and J by 8 bases, with 13 bases left in between. The length of the CDR3 is 13 residues. The CDR3 loop is CASSELASDEQFF. CDR3 nucleotides: TGCGCCAGCAGCGAGCTAGCGAGCGATGAGCAGTTCTTC.

The V and J genes are TRBV6-5 and TRBJ2-5; 7 bases fit TRBD2. Per the germline V gene, CDR1 is MNHEY and CDR2 is SVGAGI. This CDR3 comprises 13 residues. V lost 11 bases and J lost 4; bases outside the gene matches: 10. CDR3 DNA sequence: TGTGCCGTCACCGGGGGGTTTGGAGAGACCCAGTACTTC. Its protein product is CAVTGGFGETQYF.

The rearrangement links TRBV4-2 to TRBJ2-3, with D uncertain. The length of the CDR3 is 14 residues. Deletions cut 0 bases from V and 6 bases from J, with 10 bases between. Germline CDR1 and CDR2: LGHNA and YNFKEQ. CDR3 amino acids: CASSQDLGSDTQYF. CDR3 coding DNA: TGTGCCAGCAGCCAAGATCTCGGTTCCGATACGCAGTATTTT.

The V and J genes are TRBV24-1 and TRBJ2-6; D gene unclear. CDR3 length: 17 amino acids. Germline loops: CDR1 KGHDR, CDR2 SFDVKD. V dropped 4 bases and J dropped 0 bases, with 12 bases sitting between them. CDR3 sequence (DNA): TGTGCCACCAGTGACCCCGGTGGGCCCTCTGGGGCCAACGTCCTGACTTTC. Its protein product is CATSDPGGPSGANVLTF.